This T cell receptor beta chain was recovered during a study of a mutant IDH1 vaccine in newly diagnosed glioma (dated by TCRdb to the early 2020s). Background for the entire study: Patients received eight vaccinations in weeks 1, 3, 5, 7, 11, 15, 19 and 23, corresponding to visits V03 through V10. Peripheral blood samples were drawn at six visits, namely V03 (baseline), V05, V07, V10, V12 and V13. Longitudinal TCRB deep sequencing was performed for roughly 27 treated patients wherever samples were available for exploratory analyses. Of the 32 patients who were treated, 62.5% were male and roughly 40% were female, and the mean age was about 40 years. Vaccination was initiated 4-6 weeks after radiotherapy alone, or concurrently with temozolomide cycles in the chemotherapy-containing groups. Prior to enrollment, patients had been given standard therapy consisting of radiotherapy alone, temozolomide alone, or radiochemotherapy with temozolomide, with the combination given to most patients. The study at large found these results: Immune responses induced by the vaccine were seen in approximately 92% of patients across multiple MHC alleles. The authors stated that sample limitations prevented analyses of patient blood samples from being reproduced. Changes in the top peripheral T cell clonotypes picked up by TCRB sequencing did not appear to be linked to pseudoprogression. Availability determined which PBMC samples were chosen for TCRB deep sequencing.

Sample time point, as interpreted from the label and publication: week 11, during vaccination. Each vaccine dose was 300 ug of a 20-mer mutant IDH1 peptide in Montanide, given subcutaneously with topical imiquimod. Donors had newly diagnosed WHO grade 3 or 4 IDH1-mutant astrocytomas with loss of nuclear ATRX. The samples were drawn from NOA16, a multicentre, single-arm, open-label phase I trial in Germany that tested a mutant IDH1 peptide vaccine in humans for the first time. Genomic DNA for TCRB sequencing was isolated from EDTA blood with the DNeasy Blood and Tissue Kit. Library method: the immunoSEQ multiplex PCR assay. The hsTCRB Kit was used according to the manufacturer's protocol to amplify rearranged TCR beta chain sequences. Sequencing of TCRB libraries was carried out on an Illumina MiSeq. Per the original workflow: The kit vendor's proprietary platform handled demultiplexing, trimming and gene mapping. TCRdb provides this immuneACCESS table in a form limited to in-frame rearrangements. Some clones are lacking; in checked studies, under half of them reflect an unresolved V gene, and why the rest are absent is not known. Clonal size and the V and J genes are those of that table, whereas D and trimming came from the DNA. Present in this sample are 110,000 or so clones, 90% of which were seen just once. Around 0.61% of the sample comes from the top ten.

Taken from cysteine to phenylalanine, the CDR3 has 13 residues. Only CDR3 DNA remains: 39 bases, in frame from the first base. V loses 0 bases, J loses 3 bases, and the germline ends lie 6 bases apart. The germline V gene sets CDR1 to MNHEY and CDR2 to SVGAGI. With regard to this clone: This clone's antigen is unknown. No quality values exist for individual bases; no much larger clone is one base distant.

The sequencing here drew on PBMCs, taken from a glioma patient whose treatment included an IDH1 peptide vaccine. The clonotype was recovered from a woman aged 45-59 years with glioma. The receptor chain draws on TRBV6-5 and TRBJ2-7; the D segment could be TRBD1, given 6 matching bases. The CDR3 region: CASSYSQGYEQYF. The DNA reads TGTGCCAGCAGTTACTCACAGGGCTACGAGCAGTACTTC.